This TCR beta chain originates from a study of beta chain features in type 1 diabetes. This clone was counted between two and nine times. Its antigen remains unidentified. In total, each donor contributed a single heparinised blood draw that averaged approximately 120 mL. Sorted cells reached over 95% purity in every population. The study's findings and limits: Significant though moderate, a shortening of TCRB CDR3s appeared in all four CD4+ subsets of Type 1 diabetes patients. Shorter templates might be favored by PCR, equally in patients and controls. More deletions and fewer insertions at VDJ junctions were found in patients with type 1 diabetes.

Sequencing targeted expressed TCRB transcripts, as all isolated RNA had been reverse transcribed. Data came from immunoSEQ multiplex PCR; TCRdb stores just in-frame clones and leaves some out. The table includes 250,000 to 350,000 clones, over 14% detected once. The sample was naive CD4+ T cells from blood. This receptor was identified in a man between 18 and 29 years old with type 1 diabetes.

The CDR3, as DNA: TGTGCCAGCAAGAACACAGGGGGCGTAGAAAAACTGTTTTTT. Protein: CASKNTGGVEKLFF. This chain joins TRBV27 and TRBJ1-4, with TRBD1 matching 9 bases. The V gene end was trimmed by 7 bases and the J gene end by 8 bases; junction bases not matched to a gene: 8. Germline CDR1 reads MNHEY; CDR2 reads SMNVEV (reference sequence). The CDR3 is 14 amino acids.